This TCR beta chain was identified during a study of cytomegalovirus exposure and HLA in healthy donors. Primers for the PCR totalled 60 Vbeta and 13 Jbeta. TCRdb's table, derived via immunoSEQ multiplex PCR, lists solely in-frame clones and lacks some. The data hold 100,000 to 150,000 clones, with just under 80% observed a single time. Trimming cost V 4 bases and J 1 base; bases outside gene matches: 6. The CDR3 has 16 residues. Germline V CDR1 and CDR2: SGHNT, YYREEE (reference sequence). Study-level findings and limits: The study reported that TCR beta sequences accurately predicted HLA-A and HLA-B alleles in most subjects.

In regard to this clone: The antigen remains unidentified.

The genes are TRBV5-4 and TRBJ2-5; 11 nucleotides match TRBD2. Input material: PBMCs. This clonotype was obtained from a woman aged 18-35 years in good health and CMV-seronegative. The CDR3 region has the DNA TGTGCCAGCAGCATGGCTAGCGGGAGGCGCCAAGAGACCCAGTACTTC. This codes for CASSMASGRRQETQYF.